This T cell receptor beta chain was recovered during a study of cytomegalovirus exposure and HLA in healthy donors (dated by TCRdb to the late 2010s). Some background on the complete study: An earlier analysis of approximately 590 of the donors reported approximately 270 Gb of sequence data and roughly 110 million unique TCR beta sequences from about 179 million T cells. The T cell repertoires of some 700 subjects were profiled by immunosequencing and related to cytomegalovirus serostatus. A later analysis re-analyzed previously published TCR beta repertoires from about 600 donors and added high-resolution HLA genotyping to study TCR occurrence patterns. To predict cytomegalovirus infection status, the study brought together high-throughput TCR immunosequencing, statistical association of individual TCRs with disease status, and machine learning. Roughly 5 DR-DQ haplotypes were handled as single units for association and clustering because linkage in the cohort was strong. Class I and class II HLA loci were covered by the typing at four-digit resolution. All discovery cohort repertoires had been generated using a single sequencing platform. Across around 400 genotyped donors of the cohort, an average of 235,054 unique TCR beta nucleotide sequences per donor were sequenced, and roughly 17% of those sequences were non-productive. To decide whether each TCR beta V gene segment behaved as functional or pseudogenic, an earlier analysis of approximately 620 of the donors relied on high-throughput TCR beta sequencing. Of the roughly 400 genotyped donors, less than 85% were placed in the genetic ancestry cluster associated with self-reported Caucasian donors. Donor age, sex, ethnicity and CMV serostatus were collected together with the repertoire data. The later analysis used no new phenotypic data to find candidate immune exposures, relying instead on TCR beta sequences and their occurrence across donors. The study aimed to test whether signatures of past pathogen exposure could be identified by cataloging public T cell receptors. The number of donors typed differed by locus, with about 629-630 for A, B, C, DRB1 and DQB1, around 500 for DQA1, 600 to 610 for DPA1, and roughly 450 for DPB1. A later genetic analysis used genome-wide SNP genotypes for about three fifths of the 666 donors, treating that subset as a discovery cohort. An early release covering some 640 HLA-typed donors comprised about 300 gigabases of sequencing data and tens of millions of unique TCR sequences. In addition to the first cohort of 500 to 850 subjects, a separate validation cohort of over 90 different subjects was used.

The paper's findings and limits, for the study overall: A further reported finding was that TCR beta sequences accurately predicted the HLA-A and HLA-B alleles for most subjects in the first cohort. A later analysis found that TCR association rates varied across HLA loci, with DRB1 alleles showing the most associated TCRs and HLA-C alleles the fewest. Because HLA typing was unavailable for some donors at each locus, only the typed subset was used in association tests. In vitro tests confirmed that a few of the cytomegalovirus-associated TCR beta chains recognize cytomegalovirus antigens. A later genetic analysis associated a missense DCLRE1C variant with V-gene and J-gene trimming of TCR beta chains, and an independent cohort replicated the association. A later genetic analysis reported fewer N-insertions in productive TCRs among donors in an Asian-associated ancestry cluster than the roughly 720-donor mean. A cluster of highly shared sequence variants was judged likely to represent a technical artifact of the sequencing pipeline. Linkage disequilibrium might explain the correlated functional status among segregating V segments, but an unknown experimental factor could not be excluded. In a later analysis, several top co-occurrence clusters were reported to appear linked to parvovirus B19, influenza, CMV and Epstein-Barr virus. Most CMV-associated TCR beta chains appeared to be HLA-restricted in a later analysis, and the HLA associations seemed to be driven largely by CMV exposure. Broadly in line with IMGT annotations, most TCR beta V segments showed up in productive rearrangements about 87% or about 30% of the time in an earlier analysis of approximately 600 of the donors. When HLA alleles, especially DR and DQ, strongly co-occurred, attributing TCR associations to individual alleles was difficult. The 87-base-pair reads could not distinguish some IMGT-functional V segments, including TRBV6-2 and TRBV6-3, so those segments were excluded. It was suggested by the authors that the approach could potentially be generalized to other disease states and immunological phenotypes. The only immune exposure information available for the cohort was CMV serostatus. The presence/absence analyses assumed that sequencing depth was roughly uniform across donors, and that assumption may not be true. The classifier was reported to diagnose cytomegalovirus status with high specificity and sensitivity in both the original and validation cohorts. A later analysis associated 17,000 or so TCR beta sequences with specific HLA alleles at a false discovery rate of 0.05. Because counts were too low, 15 to 20 rarely observed V segments, including chromosome 9 orphons, were excluded from the earlier analysis of 587 of the donors. The cohort was sequenced for TCR beta chains only, and without alpha or paired-chain data the features that could be detected were limited. In a later analysis, HLA-associated TCR beta chains showed more clonal expansion and lower generation probabilities than non-associated chains that were equally common. The study gave a list of about 150 TCR beta chains associated with cytomegalovirus. Most TCR sequences were seen in very few donors, while some public TCRs were found in many individuals.

Concerning this clone itself: Its target antigen remains unknown. Nothing much larger sits one base from this clone, and base qualities are not available. Other DNA sequences in the sample encode the same CDR3.

The cohort consisted of 600 or so healthy bone marrow donors. Cohort members were all nominally healthy when sampled, although unrecorded immune exposures were likely present. The donor was CMV seronegative and belonged to the group of several hundred seronegative cohort members. A peripheral blood sample was provided by each donor, and peripheral blood mononuclear cells were used for TCR beta sequencing. The Qiagen DNeasy Blood Extraction Kit was used to extract genomic DNA from the blood cell samples. Spanning cysteine to phenylalanine, the CDR3 consists of 13 amino acids. Only the CDR3 DNA is retained, 39 bases long and in frame from the first base. Trimming leaves V shorter by 4 bases and J shorter by 5 bases, with the junction holding 3 bases beyond the gene matches. In the germline V gene (reference sequence), CDR1 corresponds to LNHDA and CDR2 to SQIVND. Libraries were constructed by the immunoSEQ multiplex PCR assay. A mixture of 60 forward primers for TCR Vbeta segments and 13 reverse primers for TCR Jbeta segments was used in the multiplex PCR. The CDR3 region of rearranged TCR beta genes was amplified from genomic DNA with a multiplex PCR assay. Amplified TCR beta libraries were sequenced as 87-base-pair reads on the Illumina HiSeq System. The study's own analysis went as follows. Across the roughly 640 repertoires, a later analysis counted 80 million or so unique TCR beta chains, approximately 10 million of which were shared by at least two donors. To remove PCR and sequencing errors, raw reads were error-corrected and collapsed into unique sequences using a nearest-neighbor algorithm that merged closely related sequences. CDR3 sequences were aligned to IMGT reference sequences to assign V, D and J gene segments. For a sequence to be retained, a match of at least six nucleotides was required to both a V gene segment and a J gene segment. A rearrangement was called productive if the CDR3 had no stop codons and remained in frame with V and J, and every other rearrangement was called non-productive. Following IMGT convention, CDR3 was defined as the stretch from the second conserved V-encoded cysteine up to the conserved J-encoded phenylalanine. The earlier analysis of a few hundred of the donors excluded sequences that lacked an unambiguous match to a single V gene segment. An earlier analysis of 500 to 700 of the donors classified V segments as functional when productive rearrangements were above 56.7% and as segregating when the standard deviation between donors was above 5%. A statistical classification framework was built to diagnose cytomegalovirus status from the catalog of TCR beta chain sequences. In a later analysis, V and J genes were assigned by comparing TCR nucleotide sequences against IMGT/GENE-DB human TR gene sequences. In a later analysis, CDR3 sequences and most-parsimonious VDJ recombination scenarios were assigned using the TCRdist pipeline. In a later analysis, every TCR beta chain was defined by the combination of its CDR3 amino acid sequence and its V-gene family, and reads without a unique V-gene family were dropped. A later analysis removed several hundred highly shared, low-generation-probability nucleotide sequences to deal with suspected cross-contamination and a sequencing artifact. In a later analysis, a clonal expansion index was calculated for each public chain from normalized within-repertoire ranks of inferred template counts. In a later analysis, generation probabilities were computed using a VDJ recombination model fitted to out-of-frame rearrangements, and the results were checked against IGoR. A later analysis scored TCR-TCR, TCR-HLA and TCR-CMV co-occurrence with hypergeometric tests, applying a repertoire-size bias correction to TCR pairs. False discovery rates were estimated in a later analysis by permuting HLA or CMV assignments 20 times. A later analysis grouped co-occurring TCRs with DBSCAN, adding TCRdist sequence similarity when clustering within HLA-allele-positive subsets. Repertoires with fewer than 30,000 or more than 120,000 public chains, plus five repertoires with anomalous nucleotide sharing, were excluded from co-occurrence clustering. Not all clones reach the TCRdb copy of this immuneACCESS table, which keeps in-frame sequences only. Checked studies attribute under half of the gap to unresolved V genes and leave the rest unexplained. V and J calls and clone size follow that table, whereas D and trimming were derived from the DNA. The sample data list 160,000 or so clones, and under 80% of these were observed just once. Together, the top ten hold approximately 1.4% of the sample.

The sequenced material came from PBMCs. The receptor chain draws on TRBV19 and TRBJ2-7; TRBD1 aligns with 9 central bases. The sequence was collected from a woman in her 30s in good health and CMV-seronegative. The CDR3 in this case is CASSTRTGDEQYF. The DNA sequence is TGTGCCAGTAGTACCCGGACAGGGGACGAGCAGTACTTC.